The clone carrying this T cell receptor (beta chain) has only a few counts. Its antigen is not identified. Germline-derived CDR1 and CDR2 are SGHTA and FQGNSA. Germline trimming cut 3 bases from V and 3 bases from J; bases unmatched to any gene: 7. The CDR3 contains 17 residues. A single record per CDR3 protein comes from TCRdb applying MiXCR to the reads. The sample includes some 250,000 distinct CDR3 sequences, roughly 9% of them seen just once. The data originate from a study of T cell repertoires in cytomegalovirus infection. Turning to the study itself: Public TCR beta signatures marked donors with CMV infection and the matching HLA.

Study-wide points: Carriers of CMV and the relevant HLA type were discriminated by public TCR beta frequency. Clonotype analysis showed dominance of the ex vivo response by HLA-C-restricted CMV-specific TCR beta clonotypes.

The receptor was derived from a human donor in good health (CMV status not recorded). Some clones in this sample may be carry-over from other donors' samples. Specimen: PBMCs. The chain recombines TRBV7-2 with TRBJ1-3, with TRBD1 identical over 11 bases. CDR3 nucleotides: TGTGCCAGCAGCTTCTCCGGGACAGGGGGAGGTGGAAACACCATATATTTT. It specifies CASSFSGTGGGGNTIYF. Using reference TRBV7-2 and TRBJ1-3 for the parts outside the CDR3, the full variable domain is GAGVSQSPSNKVTEKGKDVELRCDPISGHTALYWYRQSLGQGLEFLIYFQGNSAPDKSGLPSDRFSAERTGGSVSTLTIQRTQQEDSAVYLCASSFSGTGGGGNTIYFGEGSWLTVV.